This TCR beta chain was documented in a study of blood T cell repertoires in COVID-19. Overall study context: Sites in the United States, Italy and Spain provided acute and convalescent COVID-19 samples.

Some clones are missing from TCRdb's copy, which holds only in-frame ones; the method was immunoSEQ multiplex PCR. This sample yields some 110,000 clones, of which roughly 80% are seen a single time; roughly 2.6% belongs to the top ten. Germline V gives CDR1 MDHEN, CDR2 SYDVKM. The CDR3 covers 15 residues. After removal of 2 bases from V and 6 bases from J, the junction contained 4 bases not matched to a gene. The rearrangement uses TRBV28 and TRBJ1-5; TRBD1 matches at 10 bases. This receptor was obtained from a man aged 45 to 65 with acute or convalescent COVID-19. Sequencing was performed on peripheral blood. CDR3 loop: CASSLTGTGVQPQHF. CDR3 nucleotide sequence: TGTGCCAGCAGTTTAACCGGGACAGGGGTTCAGCCCCAGCATTTT.